This entry concerns a single T cell receptor beta chain. Its antigen is not known. Researchers barred patients who had uncontrolled infection, other autoimmune disease, pregnancy or lactation. For the diagnoses, clinical symptoms, serum thyroxine and TRAb, thyroid ultrasound and orbital computed tomography were used. TCR beta CDR3 regions were amplified from RNA transcripts. In the first-round RT-PCR of the TCR CDR3, the HTBI primer set was used. MiXCR, applied by TCRdb to the multiplex PCR reads, yields one record per CDR3 protein. The repertoire holds some 340,000 distinct CDR3 sequences, with about 13% as singletons. The CDR3 covers 14 residues. The junction had 0 bases not matched to a gene; V was cut back by 0 bases and J by 7 bases. Per germline, CDR1 SGHRS and CDR2 YFSETQ. The data are from a study of T cells in Graves' hyperthyroidism and ophthalmopathy. Findings of the study overall: Separating ophthalmopathy from stable hyperthyroidism was achieved by a 13 V-J model. Clonotypes that were expanded in thyroid above 0.001 mostly appeared in blood too.

This sequence joins TRBV5-1 and TRBJ1-6; TRBD1 agrees at 8 bases. The sample taken for sequencing was blood. This clonotype originated in a woman between 40 and 50 years old with Graves' ophthalmopathy. CDR3 protein: CASSLGDRNSPLHF. The CDR3, as DNA: TGCGCCAGCAGCTTGGGGGACAGGAATTCACCCCTCCACTTT. The full variable domain, completed using reference TRBV5-1 and TRBJ1-6, is KAGVTQTPRYLIKTRGQQVTLSCSPISGHRSVSWYQQTPGQGLQFLFEYFSETQRNKGNFPGRFSGRQFSNSRSEMNVSTLELGDSALYLCASSLGDRNSPLHFGNGTRLTVT.